This T cell receptor (beta chain) was recovered during a study of cytomegalovirus exposure and HLA in healthy donors. This CDR3 has 18 residues. The V gene's germline CDR1 is SGHVS and CDR2 FQNEAQ. J gave up 2 bases and V 5 bases, and 15 bases lay outside the gene matches. Both 60 Vbeta primers and 13 Jbeta primers went into the PCR. Repertoires were generated with immunoSEQ multiplex PCR, while TCRdb's copy carries only in-frame clones and drops some. This sample's table reports approximately 140,000 clones. Turning to this clone: No antigen is known for it.

General study results and limits: The study had only CMV serostatus as immune exposure information. A few chains linked to CMV were shown in vitro to be specific for CMV antigens. TRBV6-2, TRBV6-3 and some other V segments were unresolvable in 87-base-pair reads. Several of the most significant clusters appeared, in a later analysis, to be linked to common viral pathogens.

What was sequenced was PBMCs. V is TRBV7-8 and J is TRBJ1-5; 7 positions agree with TRBD1. The TCR sequence derives from a middle-aged man in good health and CMV-seronegative. CDR3 sequence reads: CASSPFPRRDRGNQPQHF. For the CDR3, the DNA is TGTGCCAGCAGCCCTTTTCCCCGCCGGGACAGAGGCAATCAGCCCCAGCATTTT.